Below, 3 T cell receptor beta chains from the same sample are listed, as sequenced in a study of shared clonotypes between healthy human individuals. The method was immunoSEQ multiplex PCR; TCRdb's version includes in-frame clones alone and lacks a portion of them. The sample contains around 1.6 million clones, approximately 98% of which appear only once. The sample taken for sequencing was naive CD4+ T cells sorted from blood. Stated subset: CD45RA+ positively selected. The receptor source for this set is a man aged 25-45 years in good health.

The chain joins TRBV9 to TRBJ2-2; D is unresolved. Trimming removed 4 bases at V and 2 bases at J, with 9 bases between. This CDR3 contains 14 residues. Germline V lookup: CDR1 SGDLS, CDR2 YYNGEE. CDR3 sequence (DNA): TGTGCCAGCAGCTCCCGGACCAACACCGGGGAGCTGTTTTTT. Translation: CASSSRTNTGELFF.

The rearrangement links TRBV7-8 to TRBJ2-7; D is uncertain. Trimming cost V 2 bases and J 3 bases, with 23 bases left between them. Germline-derived CDR1 and CDR2 are SGHVS and FQNEAQ. This CDR3 has 18 residues. The CDR3 DNA is TGTGCCAGCAGCTTAACCCACAGCTCTGAGATAGAATTCTACGAGCAGTACTTC. This gives the protein CASSLTHSSEIEFYEQYF.

The J gene is TRBJ1-5, the V gene TRBV21-1. TRBV21-1 constitutes a pseudogene. The CDR3 length is 18 residues. The CDR3 region has the DNA TGTGCCAGCAGCAATACCGACCTCAAAGCGGGGCCGATACAGCCCCAGCATTTT. Protein: CASSNTDLKAGPIQPQHF.